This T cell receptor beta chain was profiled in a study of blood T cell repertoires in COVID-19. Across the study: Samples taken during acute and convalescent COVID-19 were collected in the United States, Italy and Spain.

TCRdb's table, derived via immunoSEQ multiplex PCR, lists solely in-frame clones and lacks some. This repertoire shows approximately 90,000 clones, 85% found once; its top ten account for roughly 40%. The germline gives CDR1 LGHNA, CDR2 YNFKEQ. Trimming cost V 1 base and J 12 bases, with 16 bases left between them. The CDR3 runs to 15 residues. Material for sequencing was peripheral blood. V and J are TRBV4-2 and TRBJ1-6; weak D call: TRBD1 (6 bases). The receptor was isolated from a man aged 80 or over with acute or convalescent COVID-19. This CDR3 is CASSQGVDSSRPLHF. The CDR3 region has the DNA TGTGCCAGCAGCCAAGGGGTGGACAGTAGTAGACCCCTCCACTTT.